This TCR beta chain was obtained from a study of T cells in Graves' hyperthyroidism and ophthalmopathy. This clonotype was found a few times. Mismatch with germline at one junction end may stem from a read error. The CDR3 contains 14 residues. Germline CDR1 and CDR2: MNHEY and SVGEGT. TCR beta CDR3 regions were amplified from RNA transcripts. Initially, a first-round RT-PCR of the TCR CDR3 employed the HTBI primer set. From the multiplex PCR reads, TCRdb called clonotypes with MiXCR, one entry per CDR3 protein. The table shows some 490,000 distinct CDR3 sequences, with more than 15% occurring only once.

Specimen: blood. The receptor was isolated from a woman aged 25 to 45 with Graves' ophthalmopathy. The V gene is TRBV6-2 or TRBV6-3, the J gene TRBJ2-2; perhaps TRBD1 as D (6 bases). CDR3 bases: TGTGCCAGCAAGGGCCAGACAGGTACCGGGGAGCTATTTTTT. This encodes CASKGQTGTGELFF.